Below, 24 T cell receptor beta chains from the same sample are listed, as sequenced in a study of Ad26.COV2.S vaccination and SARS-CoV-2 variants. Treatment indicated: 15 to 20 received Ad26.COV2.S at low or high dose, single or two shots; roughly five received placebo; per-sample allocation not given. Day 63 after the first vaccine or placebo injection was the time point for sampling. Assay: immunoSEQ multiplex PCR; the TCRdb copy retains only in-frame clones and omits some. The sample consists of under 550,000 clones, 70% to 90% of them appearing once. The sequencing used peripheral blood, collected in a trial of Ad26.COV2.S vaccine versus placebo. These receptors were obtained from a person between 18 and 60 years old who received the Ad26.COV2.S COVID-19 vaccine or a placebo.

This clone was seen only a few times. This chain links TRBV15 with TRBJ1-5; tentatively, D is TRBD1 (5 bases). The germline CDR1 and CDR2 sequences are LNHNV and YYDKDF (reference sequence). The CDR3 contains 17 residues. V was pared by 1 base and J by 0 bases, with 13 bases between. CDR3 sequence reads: CATSRVRAEYSNQPQHF. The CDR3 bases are TGTGCCACCAGCAGAGTCAGGGCAGAATATAGCAATCAGCCCCAGCATTTT. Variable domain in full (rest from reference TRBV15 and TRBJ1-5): DAMVIQNPRYQVTQFGKPVTLSCSQTLNHNVMYWYQQKSSQAPKLLFHYYDKDFNNEADTPDNFQSRRPNTSFCFLDIRSPGLGDTAMYLCATSRVRAEYSNQPQHFGDGTRLSIL.

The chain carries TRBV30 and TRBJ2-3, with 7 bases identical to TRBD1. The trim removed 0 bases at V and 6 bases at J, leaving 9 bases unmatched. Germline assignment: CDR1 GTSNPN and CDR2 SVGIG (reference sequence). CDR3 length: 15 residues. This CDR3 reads CAWSVLGQAVDTQYF. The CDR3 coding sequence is TGTGCCTGGAGTGTACTAGGACAGGCGGTTGATACGCAGTATTTT.

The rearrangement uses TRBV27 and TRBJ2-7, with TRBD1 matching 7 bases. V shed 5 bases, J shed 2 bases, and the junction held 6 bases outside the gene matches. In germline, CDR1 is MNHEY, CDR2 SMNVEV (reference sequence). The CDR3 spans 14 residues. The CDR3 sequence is CASSRRQGTYEQYF. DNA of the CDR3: TGTGCCAGCAGTCGGAGACAGGGCACCTACGAGCAGTACTTC.

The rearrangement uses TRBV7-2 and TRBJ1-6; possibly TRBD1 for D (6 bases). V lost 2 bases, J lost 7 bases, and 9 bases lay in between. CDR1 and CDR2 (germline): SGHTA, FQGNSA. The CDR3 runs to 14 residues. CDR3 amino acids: CASSLTRGNSPLHF. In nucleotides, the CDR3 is TGTGCCAGCAGCTTAACCAGGGGAAATTCACCCCTCCACTTT.

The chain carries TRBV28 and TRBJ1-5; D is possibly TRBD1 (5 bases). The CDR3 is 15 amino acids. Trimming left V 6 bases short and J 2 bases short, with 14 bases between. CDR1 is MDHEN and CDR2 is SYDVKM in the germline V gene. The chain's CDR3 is CASSETGTGNQPQHF. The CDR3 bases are TGTGCCAGCAGCGAAACCGGGACGGGCAATCAGCCCCAGCATTTT.

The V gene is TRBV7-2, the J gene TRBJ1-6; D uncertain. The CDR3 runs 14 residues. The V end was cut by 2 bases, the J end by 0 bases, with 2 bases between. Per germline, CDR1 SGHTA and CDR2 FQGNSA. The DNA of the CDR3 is TGTGCCAGCAGCTTACGCTCCTATAATTCACCCCTCCACTTT. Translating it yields CASSLRSYNSPLHF.

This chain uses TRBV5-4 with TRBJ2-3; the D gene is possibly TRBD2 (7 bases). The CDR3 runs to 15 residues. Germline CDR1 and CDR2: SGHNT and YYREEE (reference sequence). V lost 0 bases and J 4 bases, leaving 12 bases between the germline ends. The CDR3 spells CASSLVGGGADTQYF. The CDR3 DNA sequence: TGTGCCAGCAGCTTGGTGGGCGGGGGCGCAGATACGCAGTATTTT.

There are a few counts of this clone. The CDR3 sequence: CATSRGAGNQPQHF. CDR3 nucleotide sequence: TGTGCCACCAGCAGAGGGGCGGGCAATCAGCCCCAGCATTTT. This sequence joins TRBV15 and TRBJ1-5; D is uncertain. The germline V and J ends were trimmed by 1 base and 2 bases, with 6 bases remaining between them. This CDR3 comprises 14 residues. CDR1 is LNHNV and CDR2 is YYDKDF in the germline V gene (reference sequence).

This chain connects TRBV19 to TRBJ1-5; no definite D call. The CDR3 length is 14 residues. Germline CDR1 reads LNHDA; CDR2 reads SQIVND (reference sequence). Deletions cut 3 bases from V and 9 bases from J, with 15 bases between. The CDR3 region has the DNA TGTGCCAGTAGTATCGCAGGTCCTTCGGGGCCCCAGCATTTT. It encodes CASSIAGPSGPQHF.

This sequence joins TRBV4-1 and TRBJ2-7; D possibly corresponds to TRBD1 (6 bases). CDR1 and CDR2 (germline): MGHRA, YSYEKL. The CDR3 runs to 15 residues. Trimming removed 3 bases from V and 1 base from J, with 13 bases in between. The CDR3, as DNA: TGCGCCAGCAGCCAGACCACAGGGTTTTCCTACGAGCAGTACTTC. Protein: CASSQTTGFSYEQYF.

In DNA form, the CDR3 reads TGCGCCAGCAGCCGGACAGGGTCTGAAGCTTTCTTT. Translating gives CASSRTGSEAFF. The chain recombines TRBV5-1 with TRBJ1-1; 8 positions match TRBD1. Unmatched junction bases numbered 2, after V lost 4 bases and J lost 6 bases. The CDR3 totals 12 residues. The V gene's germline CDR1 is SGHRS and CDR2 YFSETQ.

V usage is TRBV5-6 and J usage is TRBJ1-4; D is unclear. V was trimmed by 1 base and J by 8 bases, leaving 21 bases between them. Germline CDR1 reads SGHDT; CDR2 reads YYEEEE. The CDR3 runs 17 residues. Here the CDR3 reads CASSLTRGSAASEKLFF. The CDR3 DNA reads TGTGCCAGCAGCTTGACGCGGGGTTCGGCGGCCTCCGAAAAACTGTTTTTT.

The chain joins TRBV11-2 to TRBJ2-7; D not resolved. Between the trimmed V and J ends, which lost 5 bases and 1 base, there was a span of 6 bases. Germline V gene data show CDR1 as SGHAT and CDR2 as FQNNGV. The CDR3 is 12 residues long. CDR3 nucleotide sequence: TGTGCCAGCAGCCTCGAATCCTACGAGCAGTACTTC. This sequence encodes CASSLESYEQYF.

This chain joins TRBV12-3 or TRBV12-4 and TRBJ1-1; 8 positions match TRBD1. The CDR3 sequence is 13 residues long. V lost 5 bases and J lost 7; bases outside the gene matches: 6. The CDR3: CASSRTGRGEAFF. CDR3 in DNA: TGTGCCAGCAGTCGGACAGGGCGTGGTGAAGCTTTCTTT.

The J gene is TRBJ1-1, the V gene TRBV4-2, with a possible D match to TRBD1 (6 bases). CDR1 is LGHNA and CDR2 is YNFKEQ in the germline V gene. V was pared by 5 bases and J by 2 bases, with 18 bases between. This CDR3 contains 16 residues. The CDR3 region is CASSTPPWGRNTEAFF. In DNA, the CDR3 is TGTGCCAGCAGCACCCCCCCTTGGGGGCGAAACACTGAAGCTTTCTTT.

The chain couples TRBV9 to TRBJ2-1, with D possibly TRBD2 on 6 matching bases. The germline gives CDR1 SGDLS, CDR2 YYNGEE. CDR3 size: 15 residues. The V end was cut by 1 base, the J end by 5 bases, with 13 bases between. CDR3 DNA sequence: TGTGCCAGCAGCGTACGGGGGTGGGAAGACAATGAGCAGTTCTTC. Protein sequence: CASSVRGWEDNEQFF.

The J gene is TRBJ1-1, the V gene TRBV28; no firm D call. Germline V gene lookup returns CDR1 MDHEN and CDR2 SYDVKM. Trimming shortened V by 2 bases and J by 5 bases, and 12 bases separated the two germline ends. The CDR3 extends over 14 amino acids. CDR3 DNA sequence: TGTGCCAGCAGTTTACCCCCCACGGAAACTGAAGCTTTCTTT. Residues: CASSLPPTETEAFF.

The CDR3 DNA reads as TGTGCCAGCAGATCGGCCGGGAATACGCAGTATTTT. This codes for CASRSAGNTQYF. The genes are TRBV7-2 and TRBJ2-3; TRBD2 is a possible D gene (5 bases). The CDR3 sequence is 12 residues long. Trimming took 6 bases from V and 7 from J, leaving 11 bases between them. Per germline, CDR1 SGHTA and CDR2 FQGNSA.

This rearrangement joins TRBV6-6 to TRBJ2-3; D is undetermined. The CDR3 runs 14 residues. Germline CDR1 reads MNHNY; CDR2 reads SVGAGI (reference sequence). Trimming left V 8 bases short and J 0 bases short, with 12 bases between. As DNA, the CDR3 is TGTGCCAGCTGCATCTATTCTAGCACAGATACGCAGTATTTT. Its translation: CASCIYSSTDTQYF.

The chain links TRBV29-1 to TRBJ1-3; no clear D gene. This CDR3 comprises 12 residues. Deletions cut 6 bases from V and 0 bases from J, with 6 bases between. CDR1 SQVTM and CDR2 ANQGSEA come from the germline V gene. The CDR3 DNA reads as TGCAGCGTGTCTGTCTCTGGAAACACCATATATTTT. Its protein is CSVSVSGNTIYF. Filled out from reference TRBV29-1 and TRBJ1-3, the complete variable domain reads SAVISQKPSRDICQRGTSLTIQCQVDSQVTMMFWYRQQPGQSLTLIATANQGSEATYESGFVIDKFPISRPNLTFSTLTVSNMSPEDSSIYLCSVSVSGNTIYFGEGSWLTVV.

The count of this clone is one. CDR3 sequence: CASSQVRGNTEAFF. The CDR3 coding sequence is TGCGCCAGCAGCCAAGTCAGGGGAAACACTGAAGCTTTCTTT. The J gene is TRBJ1-1, the V gene TRBV4-1; a weak D match, TRBD1 (6 bases). Trimming removed 1 base at V and 2 bases at J, with 8 bases between. From germline, CDR1 is MGHRA and CDR2 YSYEKL. The CDR3 contains 14 residues.

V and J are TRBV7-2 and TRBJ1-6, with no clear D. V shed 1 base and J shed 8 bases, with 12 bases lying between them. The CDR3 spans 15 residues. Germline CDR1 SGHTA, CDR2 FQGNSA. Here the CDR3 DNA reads TGTGCCAGCAGCTTAGTAGCGGGGAACGATTCACCCCTCCACTTT. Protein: CASSLVAGNDSPLHF.

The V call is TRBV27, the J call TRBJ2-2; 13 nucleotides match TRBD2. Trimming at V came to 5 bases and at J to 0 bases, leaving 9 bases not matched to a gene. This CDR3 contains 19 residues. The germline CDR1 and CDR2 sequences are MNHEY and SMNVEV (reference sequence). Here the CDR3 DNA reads TGTGCCAGCAGTACTCCGGGACTAGCGGGACCGCCGAACACCGGGGAGCTGTTTTTT. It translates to CASSTPGLAGPPNTGELFF.

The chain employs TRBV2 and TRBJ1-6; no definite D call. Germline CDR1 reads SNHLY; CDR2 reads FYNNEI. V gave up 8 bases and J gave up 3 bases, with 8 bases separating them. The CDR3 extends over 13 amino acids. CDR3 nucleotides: TGTGCCAGCCGCGGGATCTATAATTCACCCCTCCACTTT. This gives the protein CASRGIYNSPLHF.